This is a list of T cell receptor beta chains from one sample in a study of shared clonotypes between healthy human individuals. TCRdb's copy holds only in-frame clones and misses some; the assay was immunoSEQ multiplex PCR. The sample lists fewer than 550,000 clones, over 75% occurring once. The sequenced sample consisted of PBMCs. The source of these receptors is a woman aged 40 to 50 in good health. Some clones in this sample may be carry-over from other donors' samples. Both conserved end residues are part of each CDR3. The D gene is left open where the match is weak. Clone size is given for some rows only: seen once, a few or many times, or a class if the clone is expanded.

CASSGGGEGTEAFF	TGTGCCAGCAGTGGGGGAGGGGAAGGGACTGAAGCTTTCTTT	NA	TRBJ1-1	TRBV2	NA
CASSGQEGGIYEQYF	TGTGCCAGTAGTGGACAGGAGGGGGGGATCTACGAGCAGTACTTC	NA	TRBJ2-7	TRBV19	few
CASSLARGSQEAQYF	TGTGCCAGCAGCTTAGCGCGGGGTAGCCAAGAGGCCCAGTACTTC	NA	TRBJ2-5	TRBV7-6	NA
CASKSGVRGNQPQHF	TGTGCCAGTAAATCGGGGGTGAGGGGTAATCAGCCCCAGCATTTT	NA	TRBJ1-5	TRBV19	NA
CASKSGNTGELFF	TGTGCCAGCAAATCAGGGAACACCGGGGAGCTGTTTTTT	NA	TRBJ2-2	TRBV7-2	once
CASTRIEPNYEQYF	TGTGCCAGCACCCGAATCGAGCCAAACTACGAGCAGTACTTC	NA	TRBJ2-7	TRBV28	few
CASSLRGLREGTQYF	TGTGCCAGCAGTTTACGAGGTCTCCGAGAGGGGACCCAGTACTTC	NA	TRBJ2-5	TRBV27	NA
CASYQPQHF	TGTGCCAGCTATCAGCCCCAGCATTTT	NA	TRBJ1-5	TRBV6-6	NA
CASSRDREETQYF	TGTGCCAGCTCACGGGACAGAGAAGAGACCCAGTACTTC	TRBD1	TRBJ2-5	TRBV18	NA
CASSVGANTEAFF	TGTGCCAGCAGTGTCGGAGCGAACACTGAAGCTTTCTTT	NA	TRBJ1-1	TRBV6-1	NA
CASSLLSGGTDTQYF	TGTGCCAGCAGCTTGCTTAGCGGAGGGACAGATACGCAGTATTTT	NA	TRBJ2-3	TRBV5-6	once
CASSLSKPGQTNTGELFF	TGTGCCAGCAGTCTTTCAAAACCGGGACAGACGAACACCGGGGAGCTGTTTTTT	TRBD1	TRBJ2-2	TRBV9	NA
CARSLGGPHEQYF	TGTGCCAGATCCTTGGGGGGGCCCCACGAGCAGTACTTC	NA	TRBJ2-7	TRBV6-5	NA
CASTQGSYEQYF	TGTGCCAGCACACAGGGCTCCTACGAGCAGTACTTC	NA	TRBJ2-7	TRBV28	NA
CASSLFPAASYEQYF	TGTGCCAGCAGTTTATTTCCGGCGGCCTCCTACGAGCAGTACTTC	NA	TRBJ2-7	TRBV27	NA
CASSLDLAGYNEQFF	TGTGCCAGCAGCCTGGATCTAGCGGGGTACAATGAGCAGTTCTTC	TRBD2	TRBJ2-1	TRBV7-2	NA
CASSFSPGSNYGYTF	TGTGCCAGCAGTTTTTCGCCCGGCAGTAACTATGGCTACACCTTC	NA	TRBJ1-2	TRBV27	NA
CSGAKNIQYF	TGCAGTGGCGCCAAAAACATTCAGTACTTC	NA	TRBJ2-4	TRBV20-1	NA
CASSTGQGVFGELFF	TGTGCCAGCAGCACCGGACAGGGGGTATTCGGGGAGCTGTTTTTT	TRBD1	TRBJ2-2	TRBV9	NA
CASSQLVAGELFF	TGTGCCAGCAGCCAATTAGTCGCCGGGGAGCTGTTTTTT	NA	TRBJ2-2	TRBV14	few
CATSSYTGSNEQFF	TGTGCCACCAGCAGTTACACAGGGTCCAATGAGCAGTTCTTC	NA	TRBJ2-1	TRBV15	NA
CASSQDRGRETQYF	TGTGCCAGCAGTCAGGACAGGGGGCGAGAGACCCAGTACTTC	TRBD1	TRBJ2-5	TRBV6-1	NA
CASSLEGTSYGELFF	TGCGCCAGCAGCTTGGAAGGGACTAGTTACGGGGAGCTGTTTTTT	TRBD2	TRBJ2-2	TRBV5-1	NA
CASTPSSSYNEQFF	TGTGCCAGTACCCCTAGTAGCTCCTACAATGAGCAGTTCTTC	NA	TRBJ2-1	TRBV19	NA
CASRGQGPDTQYF	TGTGCCAGCCGGGGACAGGGCCCAGATACGCAGTATTTT	TRBD1	TRBJ2-3	TRBV7-9	many
CASRLAGVAYEQYF	TGTGCCAGCAGACTAGCGGGAGTAGCCTACGAGCAGTACTTC	TRBD2	TRBJ2-7	TRBV28	NA
CASSPASYNEQFF	TGTGCCAGCAGCCCTGCCTCCTACAATGAGCAGTTCTTC	NA	TRBJ2-1	TRBV28	NA
CASSARQSSETQYF	TGTGCCAGCAGCGCAAGACAGTCATCAGAGACCCAGTACTTC	NA	TRBJ2-5	TRBV9	NA
CASSFGGGFNQPQHF	TGTGCCAGCAGCTTTGGGGGTGGGTTTAATCAGCCCCAGCATTTT	NA	TRBJ1-5	TRBV5-6	NA
CAWDRRQETQYF	TGTGCCTGGGACAGGAGACAAGAGACCCAGTACTTC	NA	TRBJ2-5	TRBV30	few
CASSQSGTSGRDEQFF	TGCGCCAGCAGCCAATCCGGGACTAGCGGGAGAGATGAGCAGTTCTTC	TRBD2	TRBJ2-1	TRBV5-1	NA
CASSPALPGTGGSYEQYF	TGTGCCAGCAGCCCCGCGCTCCCCGGGACAGGGGGCTCCTACGAGCAGTACTTC	TRBD1	TRBJ2-7	TRBV5-4	NA
CASSPSTQGGQPQHF	TGTGCCAGCTCGCCTAGCACCCAGGGGGGTCAGCCCCAGCATTTT	TRBD1	TRBJ1-5	TRBV18	NA
CASSWDREETQYF	TGCGCCAGCAGCTGGGACAGGGAAGAGACCCAGTACTTC	TRBD1	TRBJ2-5	TRBV5-1	NA
CASRVSSYEQYF	TGTGCCAGCAGGGTTAGCTCCTACGAGCAGTACTTC	NA	TRBJ2-7	TRBV6-1	NA
CAISQIANTGELFF	TGTGCCATCAGCCAGATCGCGAACACCGGGGAGCTGTTTTTT	NA	TRBJ2-2	TRBV10-3	few
CASTGQGNNYEQYF	TGTGCCAGCACTGGACAGGGAAACAACTACGAGCAGTACTTC	TRBD1	TRBJ2-7	TRBV7-9	NA
CASSMSTGELFF	TGTGCCAGCAGTATGAGCACCGGGGAGCTGTTTTTT	NA	TRBJ2-2	TRBV27	NA
CAGYRVRRGYTF	TGTGCCGGATACAGGGTACGACGTGGCTACACCTTC	NA	TRBJ1-2	TRBV19	NA
CASSPRGGDWDQPQHF	TGTGCCAGCAGCCCTCGGGGGGGGGACTGGGATCAGCCCCAGCATTTT	NA	TRBJ1-5	TRBV4-2	few
CASSLASGRGEQYF	TGTGCCAGCAGCTTAGCGTCCGGTCGAGGCGAGCAGTACTTC	NA	TRBJ2-7	TRBV7-9	NA
CASSPDRATNEKLFF	TGTGCCAGCTCACCCGACAGGGCAACTAATGAAAAACTGTTTTTT	TRBD1	TRBJ1-4	TRBV18	once
CASSSRDRETGQPQHF	TGTGCCAGCAGTTCCAGGGACAGGGAGACGGGTCAGCCCCAGCATTTT	TRBD1	TRBJ1-5	TRBV28	few